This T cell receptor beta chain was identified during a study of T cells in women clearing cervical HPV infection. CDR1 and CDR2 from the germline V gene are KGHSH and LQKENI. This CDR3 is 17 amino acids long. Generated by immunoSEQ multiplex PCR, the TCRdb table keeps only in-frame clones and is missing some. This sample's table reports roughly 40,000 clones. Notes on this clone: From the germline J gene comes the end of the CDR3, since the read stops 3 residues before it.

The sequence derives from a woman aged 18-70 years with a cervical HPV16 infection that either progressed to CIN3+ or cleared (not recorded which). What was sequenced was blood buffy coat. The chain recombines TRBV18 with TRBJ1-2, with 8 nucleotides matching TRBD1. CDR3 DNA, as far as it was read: TGTGCCAGCTCACAACTCCCCCCGGGACAGGAGCGAAATGAC. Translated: CASSQLPPGQERND. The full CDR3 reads CASSQLPPGQERNDYTF.